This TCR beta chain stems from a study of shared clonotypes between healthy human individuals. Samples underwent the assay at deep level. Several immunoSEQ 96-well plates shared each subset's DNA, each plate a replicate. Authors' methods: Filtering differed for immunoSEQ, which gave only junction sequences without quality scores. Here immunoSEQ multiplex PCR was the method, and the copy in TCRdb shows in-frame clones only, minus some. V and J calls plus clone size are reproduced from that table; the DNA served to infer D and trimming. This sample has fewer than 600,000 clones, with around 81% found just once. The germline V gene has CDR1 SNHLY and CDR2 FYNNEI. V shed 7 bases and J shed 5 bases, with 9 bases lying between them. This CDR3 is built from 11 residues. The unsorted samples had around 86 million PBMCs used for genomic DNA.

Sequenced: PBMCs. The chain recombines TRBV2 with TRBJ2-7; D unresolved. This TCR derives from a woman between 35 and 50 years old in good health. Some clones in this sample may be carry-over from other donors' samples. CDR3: CASMGRHEQYF. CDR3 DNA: TGTGCCAGCATGGGCCGACACGAGCAGTACTTC.